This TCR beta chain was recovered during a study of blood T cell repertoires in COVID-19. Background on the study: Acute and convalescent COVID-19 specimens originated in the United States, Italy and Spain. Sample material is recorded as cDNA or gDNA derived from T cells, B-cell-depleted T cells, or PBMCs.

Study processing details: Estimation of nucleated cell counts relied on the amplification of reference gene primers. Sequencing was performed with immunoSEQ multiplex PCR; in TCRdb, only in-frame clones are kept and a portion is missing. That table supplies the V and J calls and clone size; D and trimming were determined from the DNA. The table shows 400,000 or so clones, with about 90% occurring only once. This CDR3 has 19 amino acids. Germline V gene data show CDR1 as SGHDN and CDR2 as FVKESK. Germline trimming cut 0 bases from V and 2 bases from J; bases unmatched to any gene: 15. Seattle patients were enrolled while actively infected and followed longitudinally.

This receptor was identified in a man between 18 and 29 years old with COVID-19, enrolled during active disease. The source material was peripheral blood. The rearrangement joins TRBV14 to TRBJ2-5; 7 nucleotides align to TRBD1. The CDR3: CASSQDLMGQGEIQETQYF. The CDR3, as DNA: TGTGCCAGCAGCCAAGATTTGATGGGGCAGGGGGAGATACAAGAGACCCAGTACTTC.